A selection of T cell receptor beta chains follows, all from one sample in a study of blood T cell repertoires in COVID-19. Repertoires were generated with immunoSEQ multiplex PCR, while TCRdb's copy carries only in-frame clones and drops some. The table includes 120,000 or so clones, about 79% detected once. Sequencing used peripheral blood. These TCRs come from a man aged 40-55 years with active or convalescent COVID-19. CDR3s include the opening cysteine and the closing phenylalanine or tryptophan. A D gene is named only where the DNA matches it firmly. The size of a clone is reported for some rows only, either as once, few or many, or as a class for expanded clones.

CDR3 protein: CASSRPTAPGYTF
CDR3 DNA: TGTGCCAGCAGCCGACCGACAGCTCCGGGCTACACCTTC
clone size: NA
V gene: TRBV7-9
D gene: NA
J gene: TRBJ1-2

CDR3 protein: CASSAGTSNRDTQYF
CDR3 DNA: TGCGCCAGCAGCGCCGGGACTAGTAACCGAGATACGCAGTATTTT
clone size: NA
V gene: TRBV5-1
D gene: TRBD2
J gene: TRBJ2-3

CDR3 protein: CASTPFLEGATEAFF
CDR3 DNA: TGTGCCAGTACCCCATTCCTCGAAGGGGCCACTGAAGCTTTCTTT
clone size: NA
V gene: TRBV19
D gene: NA
J gene: TRBJ1-1

CDR3 protein: CASRSQGAEQFF
CDR3 DNA: TGTGCCAGCAGGTCACAGGGGGCTGAGCAGTTCTTC
clone size: NA
V gene: TRBV6-6
D gene: TRBD1
J gene: TRBJ2-1

CDR3 protein: CASSTTGQGEKYSYTF
CDR3 DNA: TGTGCCAGCAGTACTACTGGACAGGGGGAGAAGTATAGCTACACCTTC
clone size: NA
V gene: TRBV28
D gene: TRBD1
J gene: TRBJ1-2

CDR3 protein: CASRLSFYEQYF
CDR3 DNA: TGTGCCAGCAGGTTGTCCTTCTACGAGCAGTACTTC
clone size: NA
V gene: TRBV28
D gene: NA
J gene: TRBJ2-7

CDR3 protein: CASSPSSGNTIYF
CDR3 DNA: TGTGCCAGCAGCCCCTCCTCTGGAAACACCATATATTTT
clone size: few
V gene: TRBV7-9
D gene: NA
J gene: TRBJ1-3

CDR3 protein: CASTERGFSNQPQHF
CDR3 DNA: TGTGCCAGCACCGAAAGGGGGTTTAGCAATCAGCCCCAGCATTTT
clone size: NA
V gene: TRBV6-5
D gene: NA
J gene: TRBJ1-5

CDR3 protein: CAIRPTGAHEQYF
CDR3 DNA: TGTGCCATCAGACCGACAGGGGCCCACGAGCAGTACTTC
clone size: NA
V gene: TRBV10-3
D gene: TRBD1
J gene: TRBJ2-7

CDR3 protein: CALGRSAGELFF
CDR3 DNA: TGTGCCCTCGGGAGGTCGGCCGGGGAGCTGTTTTTT
clone size: few
V gene: TRBV10-3
D gene: TRBD2
J gene: TRBJ2-2

CDR3 protein: CASSVGRVDEQYF
CDR3 DNA: TGTGCCAGCAGCGTAGGCAGGGTGGACGAGCAGTACTTC
clone size: NA
V gene: TRBV9
D gene: NA
J gene: TRBJ2-7

CDR3 protein: CASSQDQGDRDQETQYF
CDR3 DNA: TGCGCCAGCAGCCAAGATCAGGGGGACAGAGATCAAGAGACCCAGTACTTC
clone size: NA
V gene: TRBV4-1
D gene: TRBD1
J gene: TRBJ2-5

CDR3 protein: CASLGGAPLTDTQYF
CDR3 DNA: TGTGCCAGCTTGGGGGGGGCCCCTCTCACAGATACGCAGTATTTT
clone size: NA
V gene: TRBV2
D gene: NA
J gene: TRBJ2-3

CDR3 protein: CASSPGGLSGLGYTF
CDR3 DNA: TGTGCCAGCAGCCCAGGGGGACTTTCCGGGTTGGGCTACACCTTC
clone size: few
V gene: TRBV14
D gene: TRBD1
J gene: TRBJ1-2

CDR3 protein: CASSLRAGTGNTEAFF
CDR3 DNA: TGTGCCAGCAGCTTGAGGGCTGGGACAGGGAACACTGAAGCTTTCTTT
clone size: NA
V gene: TRBV5-6
D gene: TRBD1
J gene: TRBJ1-1

CDR3 protein: CASSTDPAGYEQYF
CDR3 DNA: TGTGCCAGTAGCACTGACCCAGCGGGCTACGAGCAGTACTTC
clone size: NA
V gene: TRBV19
D gene: NA
J gene: TRBJ2-7

CDR3 protein: CASSPTTLREIGEYSYEQYF
CDR3 DNA: TGTGCCAGCAGCCCTACGACACTCAGGGAAATTGGGGAATACTCCTACGAGCAGTACTTC
clone size: NA
V gene: TRBV21-1
D gene: NA
J gene: TRBJ2-7

CDR3 protein: CASSFRGNTGELFF
CDR3 DNA: TGCGCCAGCAGCTTCAGGGGGAACACCGGGGAGCTGTTTTTT
clone size: NA
V gene: TRBV5-1
D gene: NA
J gene: TRBJ2-2

CDR3 protein: CASSSPRYRTLAKNIQYF
CDR3 DNA: TGTGCCAGCAGTTCCCCCCGTTACAGGACCCTAGCCAAAAACATTCAGTACTTC
clone size: NA
V gene: TRBV28
D gene: NA
J gene: TRBJ2-4

CDR3 protein: CASSFRTYGYTF
CDR3 DNA: TGTGCCAGCAGTTTCAGGACTTATGGCTACACCTTC
clone size: once
V gene: TRBV6-5
D gene: NA
J gene: TRBJ1-2

CDR3 protein: CAWSQWPLRDSYEQYF
CDR3 DNA: TGTGCCTGGAGTCAATGGCCTCTTCGGGACTCCTACGAGCAGTACTTC
clone size: NA
V gene: TRBV30
D gene: NA
J gene: TRBJ2-7

CDR3 protein: CASSSGRVGVEAFF
CDR3 DNA: TGTGCCAGTAGTAGTGGCAGGGTAGGGGTTGAAGCTTTCTTT
clone size: NA
V gene: TRBV19
D gene: NA
J gene: TRBJ1-1

CDR3 protein: CASSGGSVPNIQYF
CDR3 DNA: TGCGCCAGCAGCGGCGGGAGTGTACCCAACATTCAGTACTTC
clone size: NA
V gene: TRBV5-1
D gene: TRBD2
J gene: TRBJ2-4

CDR3 protein: CASSLDRKLFF
CDR3 DNA: TGTGCCAGCAGCTTAGACAGAAAACTGTTTTTT
clone size: few
V gene: TRBV7-2
D gene: NA
J gene: TRBJ1-4

CDR3 protein: CAWSLAVSSGNTIYF
CDR3 DNA: TGTGCCTGGAGTTTAGCGGTCTCCTCTGGAAACACCATATATTTT
clone size: few
V gene: TRBV30
D gene: NA
J gene: TRBJ1-3

CDR3 protein: CASSQQGSGNTIYF
CDR3 DNA: TGTGCCAGCAGCCAACAGGGCTCTGGAAACACCATATATTTT
clone size: NA
V gene: TRBV3-1/TRBV3-2
D gene: NA
J gene: TRBJ1-3

CDR3 protein: CATSGVTGNYGYTF
CDR3 DNA: TGTGCCACCAGTGGGGTGACAGGGAACTATGGCTACACCTTC
clone size: NA
V gene: TRBV24-1
D gene: TRBD1
J gene: TRBJ1-2

CDR3 protein: CASSLNRGYGYTF
CDR3 DNA: TGTGCCAGCAGTTTAAACAGGGGCTATGGCTACACCTTC
clone size: NA
V gene: TRBV28
D gene: TRBD1
J gene: TRBJ1-2

CDR3 protein: CASSLEAGNSPLHF
CDR3 DNA: TGTGCCAGCAGCTTAGAGGCGGGCAATTCACCCCTCCACTTT
clone size: NA
V gene: TRBV11-2
D gene: NA
J gene: TRBJ1-6

CDR3 protein: CASSYLSDMNTEAFF
CDR3 DNA: TGTGCCAGCAGTTACCTCAGTGACATGAACACTGAAGCTTTCTTT
clone size: NA
V gene: TRBV6-2/TRBV6-3
D gene: NA
J gene: TRBJ1-1

CDR3 protein: CASSLRLAGLDEQYF
CDR3 DNA: TGCGCCAGCAGCTTGAGGCTAGCGGGACTCGACGAGCAGTACTTC
clone size: NA
V gene: TRBV5-1
D gene: TRBD2
J gene: TRBJ2-7

CDR3 protein: CSASSAGKEEPNEQFF
CDR3 DNA: TGCAGTGCTAGTTCCGCGGGAAAGGAAGAACCCAATGAGCAGTTCTTC
clone size: many
V gene: TRBV20-1
D gene: NA
J gene: TRBJ2-1

CDR3 protein: CASSRQGQNTGELFF
CDR3 DNA: TGTGCCAGTAGCAGACAGGGGCAAAACACCGGGGAGCTGTTTTTT
clone size: NA
V gene: TRBV19
D gene: TRBD1
J gene: TRBJ2-2

CDR3 protein: CASSLGQGPRWDTEAFF
CDR3 DNA: TGTGCCAGCAGCTTGGGACAGGGCCCCCGCTGGGACACTGAAGCTTTCTTT
clone size: NA
V gene: TRBV5-5
D gene: TRBD1
J gene: TRBJ1-1

CDR3 protein: CAIKMTGAGVEQYF
CDR3 DNA: TGCGCCATCAAGATGACTGGCGCAGGGGTCGAGCAGTACTTC
clone size: once
V gene: TRBV10-1
D gene: NA
J gene: TRBJ2-7

CDR3 protein: CASSGSYSNQPQHF
CDR3 DNA: TGTGCCAGCAGCGGTAGTTATAGCAATCAGCCCCAGCATTTT
clone size: NA
V gene: TRBV5-5
D gene: NA
J gene: TRBJ1-5

CDR3 protein: CASSFPDRGYGYTF
CDR3 DNA: TGTGCCAGCAGTTTCCCTGACAGGGGCTATGGCTACACCTTC
clone size: NA
V gene: TRBV28
D gene: TRBD1
J gene: TRBJ1-2

CDR3 protein: CASSLQLAGGGNEQFF
CDR3 DNA: TGTGCCAGCAGCTTGCAATTAGCGGGAGGGGGGAATGAGCAGTTCTTC
clone size: NA
V gene: TRBV5-5
D gene: TRBD2
J gene: TRBJ2-1

CDR3 protein: CAISLGQGTGELFF
CDR3 DNA: TGTGCCATCAGCCTGGGACAGGGTACCGGGGAGCTGTTTTTT
clone size: NA
V gene: TRBV10-3
D gene: TRBD1
J gene: TRBJ2-2

CDR3 protein: CASSSTLGRQGVAFPEAFF
CDR3 DNA: TGTGCCAGCAGCTCAACCTTAGGGCGACAGGGCGTAGCCTTTCCTGAAGCTTTCTTT
clone size: few
V gene: TRBV7-9
D gene: TRBD1
J gene: TRBJ1-1

CDR3 protein: CASSPPVQAYGYTF
CDR3 DNA: TGTGCCAGCAGTCCCCCCGTGCAGGCCTATGGCTACACCTTC
clone size: NA
V gene: TRBV28
D gene: NA
J gene: TRBJ1-2

CDR3 protein: CASSFNDRVENEKLFF
CDR3 DNA: TGTGCCAGCAGCTTCAACGACAGGGTCGAGAATGAAAAACTGTTTTTT
clone size: NA
V gene: TRBV7-6
D gene: TRBD1
J gene: TRBJ1-4

CDR3 protein: CASSSYLSGANVLTF
CDR3 DNA: TGTGCCAGCAGCTCCTACCTCTCTGGGGCCAACGTCCTGACTTTC
clone size: NA
V gene: TRBV4-2
D gene: NA
J gene: TRBJ2-6

CDR3 protein: CASRRDSPIGNTIYF
CDR3 DNA: TGTGCCAGCAGAAGGGACAGTCCTATTGGAAACACCATATATTTT
clone size: NA
V gene: TRBV2
D gene: TRBD1
J gene: TRBJ1-3

CDR3 protein: CASSYTSGERNEQYF
CDR3 DNA: TGTGCCAGCAGCTATACTAGCGGGGAAAGGAACGAGCAGTACTTC
clone size: NA
V gene: TRBV7-2
D gene: TRBD2
J gene: TRBJ2-7

CDR3 protein: CASSLGQGNTEAFF
CDR3 DNA: TGTGCCAGCAGCCTAGGACAGGGGAACACTGAAGCTTTCTTT
clone size: NA
V gene: TRBV3-1/TRBV3-2
D gene: TRBD1
J gene: TRBJ1-1

CDR3 protein: CASSAIYGPRQNTEAFF
CDR3 DNA: TGTGCCAGCAGTGCCATTTATGGGCCCCGTCAGAACACTGAAGCTTTCTTT
clone size: once
V gene: TRBV6-1
D gene: NA
J gene: TRBJ1-1

CDR3 protein: CSAHRSAVMNTEAFF
CDR3 DNA: TGCAGCGCCCACCGGAGTGCCGTTATGAACACTGAAGCTTTCTTT
clone size: NA
V gene: TRBV29-1
D gene: NA
J gene: TRBJ1-1

CDR3 protein: CASSVEVGGGGLSYEQYF
CDR3 DNA: TGTGCCAGCAGCGTAGAGGTGGGAGGTGGCGGTCTCTCCTACGAGCAGTACTTC
clone size: NA
V gene: TRBV9
D gene: NA
J gene: TRBJ2-7

CDR3 protein: CSASGGQGKPQHF
CDR3 DNA: TGCAGTGCTAGTGGAGGACAGGGCAAGCCCCAGCATTTT
clone size: NA
V gene: TRBV20-1
D gene: TRBD1
J gene: TRBJ1-5

CDR3 protein: CASRPGGPRYEQYF
CDR3 DNA: TGCGCCAGCAGACCCGGGGGGCCCAGGTACGAGCAGTACTTC
clone size: NA
V gene: TRBV10-2
D gene: NA
J gene: TRBJ2-7

CDR3 protein: CASSLRAGANVLTF
CDR3 DNA: TGTGCCAGCAGCTTGAGGGCAGGGGCCAACGTCCTGACTTTC
clone size: NA
V gene: TRBV11-3
D gene: NA
J gene: TRBJ2-6

CDR3 protein: CASSLRMTGLDGYTF
CDR3 DNA: TGTGCCAGCAGCTTGCGAATGACAGGGCTAGACGGCTACACCTTC
clone size: NA
V gene: TRBV5-4
D gene: TRBD1
J gene: TRBJ1-2

CDR3 protein: CASSSGLAGAYEQYF
CDR3 DNA: TGTGCCAGCAGCTCTGGACTAGCGGGGGCCTACGAGCAGTACTTC
clone size: NA
V gene: TRBV12-1
D gene: NA
J gene: TRBJ2-7

CDR3 protein: CATSWASNQPQHF
CDR3 DNA: TGTGCCACCAGTTGGGCTAGCAATCAGCCCCAGCATTTT
clone size: many
V gene: TRBV24-1
D gene: NA
J gene: TRBJ1-5

CDR3 protein: CASSYSEQGAFDTEAFF
CDR3 DNA: TGTGCCAGCAGTTACTCAGAGCAGGGGGCTTTTGACACTGAAGCTTTCTTT
clone size: once
V gene: TRBV6-2/TRBV6-3
D gene: TRBD1
J gene: TRBJ1-1

CDR3 protein: CASSDPGTEAFF
CDR3 DNA: TGTGCCAGCAGTGATCCCGGGACAGAAGCTTTCTTT
clone size: NA
V gene: TRBV28
D gene: NA
J gene: TRBJ1-1

CDR3 protein: CASSLGDRANDGYTF
CDR3 DNA: TGTGCCAGCAGCTTAGGGGACAGGGCGAACGATGGCTACACCTTC
clone size: NA
V gene: TRBV11-2
D gene: TRBD1
J gene: TRBJ1-2

CDR3 protein: CASSVSSGTVGTEAFF
CDR3 DNA: TGTGCCAGCAGTGTCAGTTCCGGGACAGTGGGAACTGAAGCTTTCTTT
clone size: NA
V gene: TRBV28
D gene: TRBD1
J gene: TRBJ1-1